One and the same sample provided the 30 T cell receptor beta chains below, sequenced in a study of blood T cell repertoires in COVID-19. Profiling relied on immunoSEQ multiplex PCR, and the TCRdb table lists in-frame clones only, not all of them. This sample has fewer than 350,000 clones, with around 90% found just once. Material: peripheral blood. Source of these receptors: a woman aged 30 to 39 with COVID-19, enrolled during active disease.

The chain links TRBV4-1 to TRBJ2-1, with 8 bases identical to TRBD1. CDR1 is MGHRA and CDR2 is YSYEKL in the germline V gene. The CDR3 sequence is 17 residues long. J gave up 2 bases and V 1 base, and 7 bases lay outside the gene matches. CDR3 in amino acids: CASSQVTGGIPYNEQFF. The CDR3 nucleotides are TGCGCCAGCAGCCAAGTAACAGGGGGGATCCCCTACAATGAGCAGTTCTTC.

The chain uses TRBV10-1 and TRBJ2-3; the match to TRBD2 covers 7 bases. CDR1 is WNHNN, CDR2 SYGVQD, per germline (reference sequence). This CDR3 spans 14 amino acids. V shed 6 bases, J shed 3 bases, and the junction held 6 bases outside the gene matches. In DNA form, the CDR3 reads TGCGCCAGCAGGCGGGAGAGAGTGACAGATACGCAGTATTTT. Its protein is CASRRERVTDTQYF.

The CDR3, as DNA: TGTGCCAGCAGACTACAGGGACCCGGGGAGCTGTTTTTT. This translates into CASRLQGPGELFF. The genes are TRBV2 and TRBJ2-2; D is possibly TRBD1 (6 bases). The CDR3 is made up of 13 amino acids. V gave up 6 bases and J gave up 6 bases, with 11 bases separating them. The germline gives CDR1 SNHLY, CDR2 FYNNEI.

The chain links TRBV6-5 to TRBJ2-7; D is unresolved. The V gene's germline CDR1 is MNHEY and CDR2 SVGAGI. This CDR3 comprises 13 residues. V lost 7 bases to trimming and J lost 0 bases, with 10 bases between them. CDR3 nucleotides: TGTGCCAGCATGCCCGGAGCCTCCTACGAGCAGTACTTC. It is translated as CASMPGASYEQYF.

The chain is built from TRBV10-3 and TRBJ2-7, with a weak D call TRBD2 (6 bases). The CDR3 has 17 amino acids. V was cut by 0 bases and J by 3 bases, with 18 bases left in between. Germline V CDR1 and CDR2: ENHRY, SYGVKD. In DNA form, the CDR3 reads TGTGCCATCAGTGAGTCGTTATCCGAGACTAGAAGCTACGAGCAGTACTTC. This sequence encodes CAISESLSETRSYEQYF.

The chain is built from TRBV6-5 and TRBJ1-1, with D unresolved. V gave up 8 bases and J gave up 6 bases, with 10 bases separating them. Germline-derived CDR1 and CDR2 are MNHEY and SVGAGI. The CDR3 length is 11 residues. CDR3: CASSGRPEAFF. DNA for the CDR3: TGTGCCAGCTCAGGAAGGCCTGAAGCTTTCTTT.

V gene TRBV11-3 combines with J gene TRBJ2-3, with TRBD1 matching 7 bases. CDR3 length equals 17 residues. In germline, CDR1 is SGHNT, CDR2 YENEEA. V lost 5 bases to trimming and J lost 2 bases; unmatched junction nucleotides: 13. DNA for the CDR3: TGTGCCAGCAGCCAACGGACAGGCCTCCCCTTCACAGATACGCAGTATTTT. It is translated as CASSQRTGLPFTDTQYF.

The chain couples TRBV19 to TRBJ2-7; no clear D. Per germline, CDR1 LNHDA and CDR2 SQIVND (reference sequence). The length of the CDR3 is 12 residues. V was shortened by 5 bases and J by 6 bases, with 11 bases between the two germline ends. For the CDR3, the DNA is TGTGCCAGTAGTTGGGCAGAAGGCGAGCAGTACTTC. It translates to CASSWAEGEQYF. Together with reference TRBV19 and TRBJ2-7, the CDR3 gives the full variable domain: DGGITQSPKYLFRKEGQNVTLSCEQNLNHDAMYWYRQDPGQGLRLIYYSQIVNDFQKGDIAEGYSVSREKKESFPLTVTSAQKNPTAFYLCASSWAEGEQYFGPGTRLTVT.

This rearrangement joins TRBV3-1 (or the pseudogene TRBV3-2) to TRBJ1-3; D gene unclear. Germline-derived CDR1 and CDR2 are LGHDT and YNNKEL (reference sequence). This CDR3 comprises 15 residues. V lost 3 bases, J lost 1 base, and 10 bases lay in between. The CDR3 DNA is TGTGCCAGCAGCCAGGTGAGCGGGTCTGGAAACACCATATATTTT. Its protein is CASSQVSGSGNTIYF.

CDR3 nucleotide sequence: TGTGCCAGCAGTTTATCGCCTAGCGGTTCCTACGAGCAGTACTTC. This gives the protein CASSLSPSGSYEQYF. V and J are TRBV27 and TRBJ2-7; 7 bases fit TRBD2. V lost 0 bases and J lost 1; bases outside the gene matches: 3. This CDR3 has 15 amino acids. CDR1 is MNHEY, CDR2 SMNVEV, per germline (reference sequence).

This rearrangement joins TRBV19 to TRBJ1-5, with 7 nucleotides matching TRBD1. The V and J ends lost 4 bases and 4 bases, in that order; junction bases with no gene match: 7. CDR3 length equals 15 residues. The germline gives CDR1 LNHDA, CDR2 SQIVND (reference sequence). The CDR3 loop is CASSKLGTENQPQHF. CDR3 DNA: TGTGCCAGTAGTAAACTTGGGACAGAGAATCAGCCCCAGCATTTT.

The rearrangement links TRBV6-6 to TRBJ2-1; no firm D call. CDR3 size: 14 residues. Germline V gives CDR1 MNHNY, CDR2 SVGAGI (reference sequence). Between the trimmed V and J ends, which lost 8 bases and 6 bases, there was a span of 17 bases. The CDR3 is CASDRGQMGNEQFF. CDR3 nucleotides: TGTGCCAGCGATCGTGGGCAGATGGGCAATGAGCAGTTCTTC.

The rearrangement links TRBV27 to TRBJ2-1; the match to TRBD2 covers 7 bases. The CDR3 extends over 16 amino acids. Looked up from germline, CDR1 is MNHEY and CDR2 is SMNVEV (reference sequence). The V and J ends lost 7 bases and 4 bases, in that order; junction bases with no gene match: 13. Here the CDR3 reads CASKASGTAWYNEQFF. The CDR3 DNA sequence: TGTGCCAGCAAAGCCAGCGGGACCGCCTGGTACAATGAGCAGTTCTTC.

V gene TRBV7-9 combines with J gene TRBJ1-4, with 7 nucleotides matching TRBD1. V lost 4 bases, J lost 5 bases, and 16 bases stayed unmatched. There are 18 residues in the CDR3. Germline V gene lookup returns CDR1 SEHNR and CDR2 FQNEAQ (reference sequence). CDR3 sequence (DNA): TGTGCCAGCAGCTCATCCTACCTACGGGACAGTACAAATGAAAAACTGTTTTTT. Its translation: CASSSSYLRDSTNEKLFF.

The chain links TRBV15 to TRBJ1-1; 8 positions agree with TRBD1. Germline values: CDR1 LNHNV, CDR2 YYDKDF (reference sequence). With 5 bases clipped from V and 9 bases from J, the junction kept 5 bases outside the gene matches. The CDR3 has 12 residues. CDR3 sequence (DNA): TGTGCCACCAGCCGACCCAGGGGGCAAGCTTTCTTT. It encodes CATSRPRGQAFF.

V gene TRBV7-2 combines with J gene TRBJ2-7, with TRBD2 matching 7 bases. Germline trimming cut 2 bases from V and 6 bases from J; bases unmatched to any gene: 7. The germline V gene encodes CDR1 SGHTA and CDR2 FQGNSA. The CDR3 is 14 residues long. DNA for the CDR3: TGTGCCAGCAGCTTATGGTGGACTAGTGGCGAGCAGTACTTC. This translates into CASSLWWTSGEQYF.

V is TRBV28 and J is TRBJ2-1, with 7 nucleotides matching TRBD1. The CDR3 covers 15 residues. Trimming cost V 5 bases and J 9 bases; bases outside gene matches: 13. Germline values: CDR1 MDHEN, CDR2 SYDVKM. CDR3 coding DNA: TGTGCCAGCAGTGAGGGACAGCGCCTGACTACTGAGCAGTTCTTC. It is translated as CASSEGQRLTTEQFF.

DNA of the CDR3: TGTGCCATCAGTGAGTCTAGACAGGGGGCAATCTCCGGGGAGCTGTTTTTT. This codes for CAISESRQGAISGELFF. The rearrangement uses TRBV10-3 and TRBJ2-2; 10 nucleotides line up with TRBD1. CDR3 length equals 17 residues. Trimming took 0 bases from V and 6 from J; bases not matched to a gene: 7. In germline, CDR1 is ENHRY, CDR2 SYGVKD.

The gene calls are TRBV4-1 and TRBJ1-2; the D gene is possibly TRBD1 (5 bases). This CDR3 has 15 residues. Germline lookup yields CDR1 MGHRA and CDR2 YSYEKL. V shed 0 bases and J shed 3 bases, with 11 bases lying between them. As DNA, the CDR3 is TGCGCCAGCAGCCAAGAAGTCGGAGGGGACTATGGCTACACCTTC. This codes for CASSQEVGGDYGYTF.

V is TRBV28 and J is TRBJ1-5, with D hard to call. In germline, CDR1 is MDHEN, CDR2 SYDVKM. V was cut by 11 bases and J by 0 bases, with 20 bases left in between. CDR3 length: 16 amino acids. As DNA, the CDR3 is TGTGCCTCTTCCGCGGGGTATGGATCTAGCAATCAGCCCCAGCATTTT. Its protein is CASSAGYGSSNQPQHF.

The V and J genes are TRBV5-6 and TRBJ1-1, with 7 bases identical to TRBD1. The CDR3 sequence is 14 residues long. After removal of 4 bases from V and 5 bases from J, the junction contained 8 bases not matched to a gene. Germline-derived CDR1 and CDR2 are SGHDT and YYEEEE. CDR3 bases: TGTGCCAGCAGCGAGACAGGGCGGTGGACTGAAGCTTTCTTT. Translated, it gives CASSETGRWTEAFF.

The genes are TRBV6-6 and TRBJ2-7; 7 nucleotides align to TRBD1. The V and J ends lost 4 bases and 11 bases, in that order; junction bases with no gene match: 17. Germline V gene data show CDR1 as MNHNY and CDR2 as SVGAGI (reference sequence). This CDR3 is built from 15 residues. CDR3 sequence (DNA): TGTGCCAGCAGTTCCTCGGACAGGTTGGCCCTCACTGAGTACTTC. Translation: CASSSSDRLALTEYF.

The chain carries TRBV6-5 and TRBJ1-6; D unclear. The CDR3 runs to 14 residues. Trimming pared 4 bases from V and 0 bases from J, leaving 4 bases between. Germline V lookup: CDR1 MNHEY, CDR2 SVGAGI. CDR3 in DNA: TGTGCCAGCAGTTCCAGCTCCTATAATTCACCCCTCCACTTT. This codes for CASSSSSYNSPLHF.

The DNA of the CDR3 is TGTGCCAGTAGTATAGGGCTAGCGGCTACCTACGAGCAGTACTTC. It is translated as CASSIGLAATYEQYF. V usage is TRBV19 and J usage is TRBJ2-7; 7 bases fit TRBD2. Looked up from germline, CDR1 is LNHDA and CDR2 is SQIVND (reference sequence). V was clipped by 1 base and J by 2 bases; unmatched bases: 5. The CDR3 covers 15 residues.

The J gene is TRBJ2-7, the V gene TRBV6-6; 9 nucleotides match TRBD2. The CDR3 covers 15 residues. The V gene's germline CDR1 is MNHNY and CDR2 SVGAGI (reference sequence). V shed 4 bases and J 2 bases; nucleotides not matched to a gene: 6. CDR3 in DNA: TGTGCCAGCAGTTTACGGCGGGAGGGCCCCTACGAGCAGTACTTC. Amino acid sequence: CASSLRREGPYEQYF.

V usage is TRBV4-1 and J usage is TRBJ1-1, with no clear D. V lost 0 bases, J lost 0 bases, and 14 bases lay in between. Germline CDR1 MGHRA, CDR2 YSYEKL. This CDR3 contains 17 residues. The CDR3 spells CASSQDSGYSMNTEAFF. The CDR3 region has the DNA TGCGCCAGCAGCCAAGACTCCGGTTATAGTATGAACACTGAAGCTTTCTTT.

This chain joins TRBV24-1 and TRBJ1-2; 9 positions agree with TRBD1. Germline loops: CDR1 KGHDR, CDR2 SFDVKD. The trim removed 1 base at V and 4 bases at J, leaving 3 bases unmatched. The CDR3 totals 15 residues. CDR3 amino acids: CATSDFTGGSYGYTF. The CDR3 DNA reads TGTGCCACCAGTGATTTCACAGGGGGCAGCTATGGCTACACCTTC.

The chain recombines TRBV5-1 with TRBJ2-1; no reliable D call. This CDR3 spans 12 amino acids. Germline-derived CDR1 and CDR2 are SGHRS and YFSETQ. V lost 3 bases and J lost 9, with 10 bases in between. The CDR3 reads CASSSDKLEQFF. CDR3 DNA: TGCGCCAGCAGCTCTGACAAACTTGAGCAGTTCTTC.

In its sample, this clone was seen once. The chain combines TRBV4-1 with TRBJ2-7; a possible D gene is TRBD1 (6 bases). In germline, CDR1 is MGHRA, CDR2 YSYEKL. CDR3 length equals 17 residues. V shed 4 bases and J shed 2 bases, with 21 bases lying between them. The CDR3 nucleotides are TGCGCCAGCAGCCGGTCCGGAAGGACAGAGGCGGCCTACGAGCAGTACTTC. It is translated as CASSRSGRTEAAYEQYF.

The CDR3 bases are TGCAGCGTTGCCCTCTGGGGGAGGGCGTCAAATGAGCAGTTCTTC. Translated, it gives CSVALWGRASNEQFF. V usage is TRBV29-1 and J usage is TRBJ2-1; 7 bases align to TRBD2. CDR3 length: 15 residues. Germline V gene lookup returns CDR1 SQVTM and CDR2 ANQGSEA. V lost 4 bases to trimming and J lost 7 bases; unmatched junction nucleotides: 13.